The entry that follows covers one TCR beta chain sequence. CDR1 is LNHDA and CDR2 is SQIVND in the germline V gene (reference sequence). V was pared by 1 base and J by 6 bases, with 6 bases of the junction left unmatched. The CDR3 has 15 residues. This sample stems from a study of blood T cell repertoires in COVID-19. Study information: Nucleic acid was either cDNA or gDNA, and it came from T cells, B-cell-depleted T cells, or PBMCs.

TCRdb's table, derived via immunoSEQ multiplex PCR, lists solely in-frame clones and lacks some. The sample comprises some 300,000 clones, about 91% of which are singletons, and approximately 7% rests with the top ten. The TCR sequence derives from a woman in her 30s who had recovered from COVID-19. The chain uses TRBV19 and TRBJ2-4; 7 positions match TRBD1. The sample comprised peripheral blood. CDR3 sequence: CASSIGGTVTNIQYF. In DNA form, the CDR3 reads TGTGCCAGTAGTATAGGGGGGACAGTGACAAACATTCAGTACTTC.